The source of this T cell receptor beta chain is a study of blood T cell repertoires in COVID-19. Study background: Spain, Italy and the United States supplied samples that represented acute and convalescent COVID-19. The cDNA or gDNA used as material had been derived from T cells, B-cell-depleted T cells, or PBMCs.

Original processing notes: Reference gene primer amplification gave nucleated cell count estimates. The assay was immunoSEQ multiplex PCR, and TCRdb's table has in-frame clones only and misses some. V and J calls and clone size come straight from that table; D and trimming were deduced from the DNA. The sample carries 150,000 to 200,000 clones, 70% to 90% recorded once. The sequence derives from a human donor with active or convalescent COVID-19. The donor label of this sample is uncertain. The sample comprised peripheral blood.

The CDR3 loop is CASSAAQTYEQYF. DNA of the CDR3: TGTGCCAGCAGCGCCGCGCAAACCTACGAGCAGTACTTC. The chain combines TRBV9 with TRBJ2-7; D uncertain. V was cut by 3 bases and J by 2 bases, with 9 bases left in between. The length of the CDR3 is 13 residues. CDR1 is SGDLS and CDR2 is YYNGEE in the germline V gene. Using reference TRBV9 and TRBJ2-7 for the parts outside the CDR3, the full variable domain is DSGVTQTPKHLITATGQRVTLRCSPRSGDLSVYWYQQSLDQGLQFLIQYYNGEERAKGNILERFSAQQFPDLHSELNLSSLELGDSALYFCASSAAQTYEQYFGPGTRLTVT.